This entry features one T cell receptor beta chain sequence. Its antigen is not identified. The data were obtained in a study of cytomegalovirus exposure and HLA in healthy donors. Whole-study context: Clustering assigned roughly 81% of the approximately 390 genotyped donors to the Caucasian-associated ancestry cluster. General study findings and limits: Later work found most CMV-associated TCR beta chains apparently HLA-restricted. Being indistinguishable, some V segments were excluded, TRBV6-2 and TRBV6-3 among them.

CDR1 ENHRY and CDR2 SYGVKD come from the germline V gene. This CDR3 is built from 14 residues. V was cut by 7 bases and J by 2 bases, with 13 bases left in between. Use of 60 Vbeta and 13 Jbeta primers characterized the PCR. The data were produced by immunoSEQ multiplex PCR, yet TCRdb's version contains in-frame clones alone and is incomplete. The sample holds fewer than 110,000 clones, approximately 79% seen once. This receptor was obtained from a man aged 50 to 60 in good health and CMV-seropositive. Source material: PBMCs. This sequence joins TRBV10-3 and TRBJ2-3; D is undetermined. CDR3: CAIKGQLSTDTQYF. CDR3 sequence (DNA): TGTGCCATCAAAGGCCAACTATCCACAGATACGCAGTATTTT.